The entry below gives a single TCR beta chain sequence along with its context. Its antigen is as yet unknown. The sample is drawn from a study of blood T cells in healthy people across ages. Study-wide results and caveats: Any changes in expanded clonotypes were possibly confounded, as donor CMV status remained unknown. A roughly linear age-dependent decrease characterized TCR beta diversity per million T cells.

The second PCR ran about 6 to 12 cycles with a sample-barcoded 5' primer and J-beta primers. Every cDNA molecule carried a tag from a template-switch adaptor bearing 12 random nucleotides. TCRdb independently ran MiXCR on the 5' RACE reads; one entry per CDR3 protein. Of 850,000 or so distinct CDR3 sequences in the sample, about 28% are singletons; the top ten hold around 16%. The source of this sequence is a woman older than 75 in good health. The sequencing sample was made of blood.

The CDR3 is CSAREPPGLAGSKHQETQYF. DNA of the CDR3: TGCAGTGCTAGAGAACCGCCGGGACTAGCGGGGTCTAAACACCAAGAGACCCAGTACTTC. This rearrangement joins TRBV20-1 to TRBJ2-5, with 13 bases fitting TRBD2. Germline V lookup: CDR1 DFQATT, CDR2 SNEGSKA (reference sequence). The CDR3 loop spans 20 amino acids. The V segment lost 0 bases and the J segment 0 bases; nucleotides outside the gene matches: 13.